The clone carrying this TCR beta chain showed up just a few times. These data originate in a study of blood T cell repertoires in COVID-19. Cohort 3 donors counted as recovered after two negative PCRs, clearance, or resolved symptoms. TCRdb's table, derived via immunoSEQ multiplex PCR, lists solely in-frame clones and lacks some. The data show about 220,000 clones, under 90% seen once. Looked up from germline, CDR1 is SGHAT and CDR2 is FQNNGV. V was pared by 4 bases and J by 4 bases, with 2 bases of the junction left unmatched. The CDR3 sequence is 15 residues long. The specimen sequenced was PBMCs or T cells enriched from blood (not recorded which). The rearrangement uses TRBV11-2 and TRBJ2-5, with TRBD2 matching 14 bases. This TCR came from a woman aged 55-69 years who had recovered from COVID-19. The CDR3 loop is CASSYGTSGRETQYF. CDR3 nucleotide sequence: TGTGCCAGCAGCTACGGGACTAGCGGGAGAGAGACCCAGTACTTC.